A single TCR beta chain is shown here with its context. The antigen is not known. The sample originates from a study of T cells expressing NK-cell markers. Study summary: Repertoire data for TCR beta were derived from sorted T cells (CD3+CD56+NKG2C+, CD3+CD56+NKG2C- and CD3+CD56-NKG2C+). Study-level results: In more than five donors, dominant CD3+CD56+NKG2C+ clonotypes ranked among the top 10 CD8+ clonotypes.

TCRdb re-called the 5' RACE reads and catalogs CDR3 proteins one per entry, DNA excluded. Its listing shows 500,000 to 700,000 distinct CDR3 sequences. Sequenced material: blood T cells: a sorted CD56 or NKG2C T cell subset, CD4+ or CD8+ T cells, or bulk PBMC T cells (not recorded which). The origin of this receptor is a man aged 18 to 29 in good health.

This chain's CDR3 is CSVLLPGTYEQYF. J is TRBJ2-7 and V is TRBV29-1; TCRdb names TRBD1, which stays unverified in the absence of DNA. This CDR3 is built from 13 residues. CDR1 and CDR2 from the germline V gene are SQVTM and ANQGSEA.